This T cell receptor (beta chain) was sequenced in a study of CD8 T cells in ankylosing spondylitis (dated by TCRdb to about 2017). About the full investigation: T cell receptor beta repertoires were profiled in healthy donors and ankylosing spondylitis patients so that disease-linked TCR variants could be found. The full study cohort comprised 20 to 30 ankylosing spondylitis patients and some 100 healthy donors. Peripheral blood samples were taken, and synovial fluid was additionally collected from ankylosing spondylitis patients.

About this clonotype itself: The target of this receptor is not known. No base qualities exist here, and no much larger clone lies one base off it.

Study-wide conclusions, independent of this receptor: The disease-linked clones showed a CD8+ phenotype and occurred at relatively low frequencies in peripheral blood. Some motif variants were previously reported in synovial fluid and blood of reactive arthritis patients, suggesting common disease-initiation mechanisms. The disease-linked clones were reported as significantly enriched in matched synovial fluid samples from ankylosing spondylitis patients. A TCR beta motif of 8 or 9 highly homologous amino acid variants appeared characteristic of blood from ankylosing spondylitis patients.

Sequencing took place on an Illumina HiSeq 2500. TCR beta libraries were prepared by quantitative 5'-RACE with molecular barcodes. As for how the authors treated the data: A new computational method based on a probabilistic model of VDJ rearrangement was used to identify disease-linked TCR variants. TCRdb ran its own pipeline on the public reads, namely fastp trimming at Q25 and MiXCR clone calling, and kept in-frame beta chains. Here each entry gathers all rows of one CDR3 protein and keeps the most common genes and DNA. Here the V and J calls rest on TCRdb's processing, not on the authors' analysis. In this sample the table shows 250,000 to 300,000 distinct CDR3 sequences, 20% of which occur a single time. The ten largest clones represent 7.5% to 9% of the sample. The CDR3 holds 16 amino acids from the cysteine to the phenylalanine. This entry keeps only the CDR3 DNA: 48 bases, framed from base 1. CDR1 is given as LGHDT and CDR2 as YNNKEL, both from the germline V gene (reference sequence). A distance of 16 bases separates the germline ends of V and J, which lose 4 bases and 2 bases respectively.

The sequence links TRBV3-1 to TRBJ2-3, with no reliable assignment of the D segment. Sequencing used blood, either unsorted or a sorted T cell fraction (not recorded which). This clonotype originated in a male donor with ankylosing spondylitis or in good health (not recorded which). The DNA reads as follows: TGTGCCAGCAGCCTTCCCGGGCTGGGGAACACAGATACGCAGTATTTT. Its protein is CASSLPGLGNTDTQYF.